Given below is one TCR beta chain in context. Antigen unknown. The record originates from a study of blood T cells in healthy people across ages. Study-wide findings and caveats: Getting older went along with TCR beta diversity per million T cells dropping roughly linearly. Higher diversity, along with more naive CD4+ cells, distinguished long-lived donors from aged donors.

The authors ran a second PCR of roughly 6 to 12 cycles using a sample-barcoded 5' primer and a J-beta primer mix. Unique molecular identifiers of 12 random nucleotides labeled each cDNA. TCRdb redid the calling of the 5' RACE reads with MiXCR, one entry per CDR3 protein. The sample records 750,000 to 950,000 distinct CDR3 sequences, roughly 53% being singletons. This CDR3 contains 13 residues. The V end was cut by 0 bases, the J end by 14 bases, with 18 bases between. Germline CDR1 reads DFQATT; CDR2 reads SNEGSKA (reference sequence). Individuals who donated were healthy Caucasians from Russia aged about 6 to 95.

The chain joins TRBV20-1 to TRBJ2-3; D is ambiguous. The sequencing sample was made of blood. The receptor's source is a man older than 75 in good health. CDR3 DNA: TGCAGTGCTAGAGACAGATTACACAGATACGCGTATTTT. Translated: CSARDRLHRYAYF.